These T cell receptor beta chains were read from a single sample in a study of OX40 agonist ivuxolimab in advanced cancers. Data came from immunoSEQ multiplex PCR; TCRdb stores just in-frame clones and leaves some out. The table lists tens of thousands of clones, 80% to 90% of them singletons. The sample consisted of CD4+ or CD8+ T cells sorted from blood, taken in a trial of the OX40 agonist ivuxolimab. These receptors all stem from an adult with an advanced solid tumor such as melanoma, head and neck, liver or kidney cancer. Each CDR3 is given with its conserved first and last residue. The D gene is left open where the match is weak. The size entry is marked missing in some rows and otherwise reads once, few, many or a size class.

j_call d_call clone_size v_call cdr3_aa cdr3_nt
TRBJ2-7 - - TRBV9 CASSVDPSTGSEQYF TGTGCCAGCAGCGTAGATCCTTCCACAGGTAGCGAGCAGTACTTC
TRBJ1-2 TRBD1 once TRBV7-9 CASSYSGTGVDGYTF TGTGCCAGCAGCTATTCCGGGACAGGGGTGGATGGCTACACCTTC
TRBJ2-5 TRBD2 - TRBV28 CASKRGLAGGQYQETQYF TGTGCCAGTAAAAGGGGACTAGCGGGGGGACAGTACCAAGAGACCCAGTACTTC
TRBJ2-7 TRBD2 - TRBV7-3 CASSLTQAGGPYEQYF TGTGCCAGCAGCTTAACGCAAGCGGGGGGCCCCTACGAGCAGTACTTC
TRBJ2-1 TRBD2 - TRBV29-1 CSVRASGDNEQFF TGCAGCGTTCGGGCTAGCGGGGACAATGAGCAGTTCTTC
TRBJ2-5 TRBD1 - TRBV4-3 CASSQDRLYGTGDGETQYF TGCGCCAGCAGCCAAGATAGGTTATATGGGACAGGGGATGGGGAGACCCAGTACTTC
TRBJ1-6 - - TRBV2 CASRYTDSPLHF TGTGCCAGCAGGTACACCGATTCACCCCTCCACTTT
TRBJ2-4 - few TRBV19 CASSGAETKNIQYF TGTGCCAGTAGTGGAGCGGAAACCAAAAACATTCAGTACTTC
TRBJ2-5 - - TRBV11-2 CASSPERGGLQETQYF TGTGCCAGCAGCCCCGAGAGGGGGGGCCTCCAAGAGACCCAGTACTTC
TRBJ1-2 TRBD1 - TRBV19 CASSSGTGSSYGYTF TGTGCCAGTAGTAGCGGGACAGGTAGTAGCTATGGCTACACCTTC
TRBJ1-1 TRBD1 - TRBV9 CASSPRQGLNTEAFF TGTGCCAGCAGCCCACGACAGGGATTGAACACTGAAGCTTTCTTT
TRBJ2-1 - - TRBV6-1 CASSEKTENEQFF TGTGCCAGCAGTGAAAAGACCGAAAATGAGCAGTTCTTC
TRBJ2-7 - - TRBV2 CASSEYEQYF TGTGCCAGCAGTGAATACGAGCAGTACTTC
TRBJ2-3 - - TRBV2 CASSGGAGDTQYF TGTGCCAGCAGTGGGGGGGCCGGGGATACGCAGTATTTT
TRBJ1-1 - few TRBV15 CATSRNRVTNTEAFF TGTGCCACCAGCAGAAACAGGGTTACGAACACTGAAGCTTTCTTT
TRBJ2-5 - few TRBV5-1 CASSLAGKETQYF TGCGCCAGCAGCTTGGCTGGAAAAGAGACCCAGTACTTC
TRBJ1-1 - - TRBV18 CASSGTSSPGAFF TGTGCCAGCTCAGGGACATCCTCCCCCGGGGCTTTCTTT
TRBJ1-6 - few TRBV7-8 CASSPRGLYNSPLHF TGTGCCAGCAGCCCCCGGGGGCTGTATAATTCACCCCTCCACTTT
TRBJ2-7 - - TRBV2 CASSVNRLSHEQYF TGTGCCAGCAGTGTAAACCGACTTAGTCACGAGCAGTACTTC
TRBJ2-3 - - TRBV30 CAWKRLPLGADTQYF TGTGCCTGGAAAAGACTTCCTTTAGGGGCAGATACGCAGTATTTT
TRBJ2-1 TRBD2 - TRBV25-1 CASSAMGLAGGGEQFF TGTGCCAGCAGTGCCATGGGACTAGCGGGGGGCGGTGAGCAGTTCTTC
TRBJ2-5 - - TRBV18 CASSPEGGRETQYF TGTGCCAGCTCCCCAGAGGGGGGCCGAGAGACCCAGTACTTC
TRBJ1-2 - once TRBV28 CASSPSGRALRGYTF TGTGCCAGCAGTCCCTCCGGCAGGGCCCTTCGCGGCTACACCTTC
TRBJ1-4 - few TRBV7-9 CASSPGSRRDEKLFF TGTGCCAGCAGCCCCGGGAGTCGCAGGGATGAAAAACTGTTTTTT